The 25 T cell receptor beta chains reported below all come from one sample, sequenced in a study of vaccination effects on CD4 cells after COVID-19. Prior to sequencing, the ViraFEST assay stimulated PBMC with viral peptide pools, which expanded the antigen-specific CD4+ T cells. After less than twelve days in culture, the CD4+ T cells were isolated. Each participant was given two doses of one vaccine (BNT162b2 or mRNA-1273). Repertoires were generated with immunoSEQ multiplex PCR, while TCRdb's copy carries only in-frame clones and drops some. The sample carries 25,000 to 35,000 clones, 83% recorded once. These receptors are not linked to any known antigen. This sample comprised CD4+ T cells from PBMCs cultured with HCoV-NL63 spike peptides, obtained after COVID-19 vaccination. Receptors originate from a human donor who received a COVID-19 vaccine. Some clones in this sample may be carry-over from other donors' samples.

In this sample, this clone turned up a few times. The V call is TRBV2, the J call TRBJ1-2; 8 bases fit TRBD1. Trimming cost V 5 bases and J 2 bases; bases outside gene matches: 1. Germline loops: CDR1 SNHLY, CDR2 FYNNEI. The CDR3 is 13 amino acids. The CDR3 loop is CASSRDRNYGYTF. The CDR3 DNA sequence: TGTGCCAGCAGTCGGGACAGGAACTATGGCTACACCTTC.

This chain uses TRBV2 with TRBJ2-5; D may correspond to TRBD1 or TRBD2 (6 bases each). The germline gives CDR1 SNHLY, CDR2 FYNNEI. The CDR3 runs to 12 residues. Trimming took 6 bases from V and 5 from J, leaving 10 bases between them. The CDR3 DNA reads TGTGCCAGCAGGGGGGGCGTGGAGACCCAGTACTTC. Translating it yields CASRGGVETQYF.

The rearrangement uses TRBV7-2 and TRBJ2-3; D remains ambiguous. CDR3 length: 12 amino acids. The V gene's germline CDR1 is SGHTA and CDR2 FQGNSA. Trimming pared 4 bases from V and 2 bases from J, leaving 4 bases between. In DNA form, the CDR3 reads TGTGCCAGCAGCTCCTACACAGATACGCAGTATTTT. It yields the protein CASSSYTDTQYF. Full variable domain (remainder filled in from reference TRBV7-2 and TRBJ2-3): GAGVSQSPSNKVTEKGKDVELRCDPISGHTALYWYRQSLGQGLEFLIYFQGNSAPDKSGLPSDRFSAERTGGSVSTLTIQRTQQEDSAVYLCASSSYTDTQYFGPGTRLTVL.

The V and J genes are TRBV18 and TRBJ2-2; D not certain. Germline V gene data show CDR1 as KGHSH and CDR2 as LQKENI. The CDR3 has 16 residues. Trimming left V 2 bases short and J 4 bases short, with 14 bases between. CDR3 nucleotide sequence: TGTGCCAGCTCACCATGGAGCGACCTGCGCACCGGGGAGCTGTTTTTT. This codes for CASSPWSDLRTGELFF.

V and J are TRBV12-5 and TRBJ2-1; D possibly corresponds to TRBD2 (7 bases). CDR3 length equals 15 residues. Germline lookup yields CDR1 LGHNT and CDR2 FRNRAP. V lost 0 bases and J lost 8, with 14 bases in between. In DNA form, the CDR3 reads TGTGCTAGTGGTTTGGTACTGGGGGGGCCCCATGAGCAGTTCTTC. This sequence encodes CASGLVLGGPHEQFF.

The genes are TRBV7-8 and TRBJ2-2; the match to TRBD1 covers 10 bases. With V trimmed by 5 bases and J by 4 bases, 4 bases remained unmatched. There are 15 residues in the CDR3. Germline CDR1 and CDR2: SGHVS and FQNEAQ. The CDR3: CASSLRDRGTGELFF. The CDR3 DNA reads TGTGCCAGCAGCCTCCGGGACAGGGGCACCGGGGAGCTGTTTTTT.

V and J are TRBV24-1 and TRBJ2-3; 8 bases are shared with TRBD2. Trimming removed 3 bases from V and 1 base from J; junction bases left unmatched: 8. Germline V gene lookup returns CDR1 KGHDR and CDR2 SFDVKD. The CDR3 is 17 amino acids. The CDR3 DNA is TGTGCCACCAGTGATCCCCAAGGGCGGGGGGGCACAGATACGCAGTATTTT. Its protein product is CATSDPQGRGGTDTQYF.

The rearrangement uses TRBV3-1 (or the pseudogene TRBV3-2) and TRBJ2-3, with D perhaps TRBD1 or TRBD2 (6 bases each). The germline V gene encodes CDR1 LGHDT and CDR2 YNNKEL (reference sequence). Trimming took 5 bases from V and 2 from J, leaving 14 bases between them. The CDR3 contains 15 residues. CDR3 residues: CASSNGGRVTDTQYF. In nucleotides, the CDR3 is TGTGCCAGCAGCAACGGGGGCAGGGTCACAGATACGCAGTATTTT.

V gene TRBV6-5 combines with J gene TRBJ2-3; TRBD2 aligns across 9 bases. With V trimmed by 8 bases and J by 1 base, 4 bases remained unmatched. CDR1 is MNHEY and CDR2 is SVGAGI in the germline V gene. There are 14 residues in the CDR3. The DNA of the CDR3 is TGTGCCAGCCGGGAGCGGGGGGGCACAGATACGCAGTATTTT. This codes for CASRERGGTDTQYF.

This sequence joins TRBV21-1 and TRBJ2-7; TRBD2 reflects the table's D call only, with no check against the DNA. TRBV21-1 constitutes a pseudogene. The CDR3 has 20 amino acids. This CDR3 reads CASSKAVGGSGGFGSYEQYV. CDR3 DNA: TGTGCCAGCAGCAAAGCGGTAGGTGGTAGCGGGGGGTTCGGCTCCTACGAGCAGTACGTC.

This chain connects TRBV6-5 to TRBJ2-6, with TRBD1 as a possible D gene (5 bases). V lost 2 bases, J lost 2 bases, and 10 bases lay in between. This CDR3 has 16 residues. Germline V gene data show CDR1 as MNHEY and CDR2 as SVGAGI. The CDR3 region has the DNA TGTGCCAGCAGTTACGACAGTAGTGCTGGGGCCAACGTCCTGACTTTC. Its protein is CASSYDSSAGANVLTF.

The chain is built from TRBV30 and TRBJ2-7, with TRBD1 as a possible D gene (6 bases). CDR1 and CDR2 (germline): GTSNPN, SVGIG (reference sequence). The ends were cut back, 3 bases at V and 0 bases at J, with 9 bases in the middle. CDR3 size: 13 residues. CDR3 sequence: CAWRGAFSYEQYV. The DNA for the CDR3 is TGTGCCTGGAGGGGGGCCTTCTCCTACGAGCAGTACGTC.

This clone was counted only a few times. The chain is built from TRBV7-2 and TRBJ1-1, with 11 bases matching TRBD1. J was trimmed by 4 bases and V by 4 bases; bases with no gene match: 2. The CDR3 runs 14 residues. Germline V lookup: CDR1 SGHTA, CDR2 FQGNSA. This CDR3 is CASSWGTGGTEAFF. CDR3 DNA: TGTGCCAGCAGCTGGGGGACAGGGGGCACTGAAGCTTTCTTT. Variable domain in full (rest from reference TRBV7-2 and TRBJ1-1): GAGVSQSPSNKVTEKGKDVELRCDPISGHTALYWYRQSLGQGLEFLIYFQGNSAPDKSGLPSDRFSAERTGGSVSTLTIQRTQQEDSAVYLCASSWGTGGTEAFFGQGTRLTVV.

The J gene is TRBJ2-7, the V gene TRBV10-3; a possible D gene is TRBD2 (6 bases). V lost 4 bases, J lost 3 bases, and 10 bases lay in between. The CDR3 covers 13 residues. Germline V gene sequence: CDR1 ENHRY, CDR2 SYGVKD. The CDR3 sequence: CAISVGGNYEQYV. In DNA form, the CDR3 reads TGTGCCATCAGTGTGGGCGGGAACTACGAGCAGTACGTC.

This chain uses TRBV9 with TRBJ2-5; a weak D match, TRBD1 (6 bases). Trimming stripped 2 bases from V and 7 bases from J, with 18 bases between. Germline CDR1 and CDR2: SGDLS and YYNGEE. The CDR3 runs to 15 residues. The CDR3 spells CASSVRVGADGTQYF. CDR3 sequence (DNA): TGTGCCAGCAGCGTGCGGGTGGGGGCCGATGGGACCCAGTACTTC.

CDR3 in DNA: TGTGCCAGCAGTTACTCCAGGGAGGATGTTGCTTTCTTT. This translates into CASSYSREDVAFF. The J gene is TRBJ1-1, the V gene TRBV6-6, with a weak D call TRBD1 (5 bases). V was trimmed by 0 bases and J by 11 bases, leaving 13 bases between them. From germline, CDR1 is MNHNY and CDR2 SVGAGI (reference sequence). The CDR3 runs 13 residues.

The V and J genes are TRBV5-1 and TRBJ2-5; D not resolved. The V end was cut by 7 bases, the J end by 4 bases, with 14 bases between. This CDR3 has 13 amino acids. Germline V lookup: CDR1 SGHRS, CDR2 YFSETQ. The CDR3 nucleotides read TGCGCCAGCTCGAAGATCTCCGGAGAGACCCAGTACTTC. Protein product: CASSKISGETQYF. The variable domain in full, completed from reference TRBV5-1 and TRBJ2-5, reads KAGVTQTPRYLIKTRGQQVTLSCSPISGHRSVSWYQQTPGQGLQFLFEYFSETQRNKGNFPGRFSGRQFSNSRSEMNVSTLELGDSALYLCASSKISGETQYFGPGTRLLVL.

This clone showed up just a few times. J is TRBJ2-1 and V is TRBV9; 8 bases are a match to TRBD1. The CDR3 spans 18 residues. Germline lookup yields CDR1 SGDLS and CDR2 YYNGEE. The J segment lost 0 bases and the V segment lost 4 bases, leaving 12 bases of the junction unmatched. The CDR3 spells CASSLRGQAVSSYNEQFF. For the CDR3, the DNA is TGTGCCAGCAGCCTGAGGGGACAGGCTGTTAGCTCCTACAATGAGCAGTTCTTC. Variable domain in full (rest from reference TRBV9 and TRBJ2-1): DSGVTQTPKHLITATGQRVTLRCSPRSGDLSVYWYQQSLDQGLQFLIQYYNGEERAKGNILERFSAQQFPDLHSELNLSSLELGDSALYFCASSLRGQAVSSYNEQFFGPGTRLTVL.

This rearrangement joins TRBV3-1 (or the pseudogene TRBV3-2) to TRBJ2-3; no definite D call. The CDR3 runs to 11 residues. Between the trimmed V and J ends, which lost 2 bases and 9 bases, there was a span of 6 bases. Germline loops: CDR1 LGHDT, CDR2 YNNKEL (reference sequence). CDR3: CASSQTRTQYF. For the CDR3, the DNA is TGTGCCAGCAGCCAAACACGGACGCAGTATTTT.

The V gene is TRBV3-1 (or the pseudogene TRBV3-2), the J gene TRBJ2-3, with a tentative D call TRBD1 (5 bases). From germline, CDR1 is LGHDT and CDR2 YNNKEL (reference sequence). Trimming stripped 4 bases from V and 0 bases from J, with 8 bases between. The CDR3 totals 14 residues. CDR3 nucleotides: TGTGCCAGCAGCCTAAAGGGGAGCACAGATACGCAGTATTTT. Amino acids: CASSLKGSTDTQYF.

The chain uses TRBV6-5 and TRBJ1-2, with a weak D call TRBD1 (5 bases). From germline, CDR1 is MNHEY and CDR2 SVGAGI. The length of the CDR3 is 15 residues. V lost 4 bases and J lost 4, with 16 bases in between. The CDR3 spells CASSFSPGLFYGYTF. In DNA form, the CDR3 reads TGTGCCAGCAGTTTCTCACCGGGACTCTTCTATGGCTACACCTTC.

V and J are TRBV19 and TRBJ2-3; 10 bases are shared with TRBD2. This CDR3 region has 14 residues. Looked up from germline, CDR1 is LNHDA and CDR2 is SQIVND (reference sequence). CDR3 region: CAAAAGGPGDTQYF. Here the CDR3 DNA reads TGTGCTGCTGCAGCGGGGGGGCCTGGAGATACGCAGTATTTT.

The J gene is TRBJ1-5, the V gene TRBV6-6, with 9 bases lining up with TRBD1. Germline loops: CDR1 MNHNY, CDR2 SVGAGI (reference sequence). The V and J ends lost 3 bases and 2 bases, in that order; junction bases with no gene match: 5. The CDR3 loop spans 16 amino acids. In DNA form, the CDR3 reads TGTGCCAGCAGTTATTCAGACAGGGGGGGCAATCAGCCCCAGCATTTT. As protein: CASSYSDRGGNQPQHF.

The chain is built from TRBV30 and TRBJ1-3; D gene uncertain. The CDR3 covers 15 residues. Germline CDR1 and CDR2: GTSNPN and SVGIG (reference sequence). V was shortened by 0 bases and J by 0 bases, with 9 bases between the two germline ends. The CDR3 reads CAWSVNSLSGNTIYF. In DNA, the CDR3 is TGTGCCTGGAGTGTGAACAGCCTCTCTGGAAACACCATATATTTT.

This CDR3 reads CASSVSPGGYTF. CDR3 sequence (DNA): TGTGCCAGCAGTGTTAGTCCAGGCGGCTACACCTTC. J is TRBJ1-2 and V is TRBV25-1; D is ambiguous. The ends were cut back, 4 bases at V and 8 bases at J, with 11 bases in the middle. The CDR3 is made up of 12 amino acids. Germline V gene sequence: CDR1 MGHDK, CDR2 SYGVNS.